A single sample gave rise to the 5 T cell receptor beta chains below, sequenced in a study of cytomegalovirus exposure and HLA in healthy donors. The PCR made use of 60 Vbeta and 13 Jbeta primers. Sequenced by immunoSEQ multiplex PCR; TCRdb stores in-frame clones only, minus some. The data hold some 120,000 clones, with approximately 80% observed a single time. Sequenced: PBMCs. All receptors derive from a man between 40 and 49 years old in good health and CMV-seronegative.

This clone appeared a few times. CDR3 bases: TGTGCCAGCAGCCTCACAGGGGGTGGCTACACCTTC. Encoded protein: CASSLTGGGYTF. The chain joins TRBV7-2 to TRBJ1-2; 8 nucleotides align to TRBD1. J lost 7 bases, V lost 5 bases, and 3 bases had no gene match. This CDR3 is built from 12 residues. The germline V gene encodes CDR1 SGHTA and CDR2 FQGNSA.

This chain links TRBV4-3 with TRBJ2-1, with 12 bases aligning to TRBD2. There are 16 residues in the CDR3. V lost 1 base to trimming and J lost 3 bases; unmatched junction nucleotides: 1. Germline loops: CDR1 LGHNA, CDR2 YSLEER. In DNA, the CDR3 is TGCGCCAGCAGCCAAGCGACTAGCGGGGGCTACAATGAGCAGTTCTTC. It translates to CASSQATSGGYNEQFF.

The chain links TRBV30 to TRBJ1-1; no firm D call. Germline CDR1 and CDR2: GTSNPN and SVGIG (reference sequence). Trimming pared 2 bases from V and 1 base from J, leaving 11 bases between. This CDR3 is 14 amino acids long. CDR3 bases: TGTGCCTGGAGTTATACTACCGGGAACACTGAAGCTTTCTTT. Protein: CAWSYTTGNTEAFF.

The chain couples TRBV10-3 to TRBJ2-5; 13 nucleotides align to TRBD2. With the DNA end fitting TRBJ2-7 better, the J assignment may be wrong. This CDR3 region has 15 residues. Germline V gene data show CDR1 as ENHRY and CDR2 as SYGVKD. For the CDR3, the DNA is TGTGCCATCAGTGGGGGACTAGCGGGGACCTACGAGCAGTACTTC. Translated, it gives CAISGGLAGTYEQYF.

The rearrangement links TRBV30 to TRBJ1-1, with 11 bases identical to TRBD1. With 2 bases clipped from V and 0 bases from J, the junction kept 5 bases outside the gene matches. The CDR3 has 16 amino acids. Germline V gene sequence: CDR1 GTSNPN, CDR2 SVGIG (reference sequence). The CDR3 DNA follows: TGTGCCTGGAGTTCTTGGACAGGGGGCATGAACACTGAAGCTTTCTTT. Its translation: CAWSSWTGGMNTEAFF.